These 31 T cell receptor beta chains were sequenced from one sample in a study of cytomegalovirus exposure and HLA in healthy donors. Produced via immunoSEQ multiplex PCR; TCRdb's table is partial and in-frame only. Of 90,000 to 130,000 clones listed, more than 75% were seen once; the top ten hold about 1.5%. Sequencing used PBMCs. These receptors came from a woman in her 30s in good health and CMV-seropositive.

The table lists this clone with a few counts. The chain uses TRBV7-9 and TRBJ2-7; 8 nucleotides agree with TRBD1. This CDR3 is 14 amino acids long. V lost 5 bases and J lost 1; bases outside the gene matches: 4. The germline CDR1 and CDR2 sequences are SEHNR and FQNEAQ (reference sequence). The CDR3 nucleotides are TGTGCCAGCAGCCAGGGACAGGATTCCTACGAGCAGTACTTC. Translated, it gives CASSQGQDSYEQYF. Drawing the rest from reference TRBV7-9 and TRBJ2-7, the complete variable domain is DTGVSQNPRHKITKRGQNVTFRCDPISEHNRLYWYRQTLGQGPEFLTYFQNEAQLEKSRLLSDRFSAERPKGSFSTLEIQRTEQGDSAMYLCASSQGQDSYEQYFGPGTRLTVT.

V and J are TRBV5-1 and TRBJ2-5, with 7 bases matching TRBD2. Trimming at V came to 2 bases and at J to 0 bases, leaving 4 bases not matched to a gene. CDR3 length equals 15 residues. CDR1 SGHRS and CDR2 YFSETQ come from the germline V gene. The CDR3 DNA is TGCGCCAGCAGCTTCAGCGGGGCCCACCAAGAGACCCAGTACTTC. The encoded protein is CASSFSGAHQETQYF.

The chain joins TRBV6-6 to TRBJ2-7, with D possibly being TRBD1 (6 bases). Germline V CDR1 and CDR2: MNHNY, SVGAGI (reference sequence). The CDR3 totals 15 residues. With 5 bases removed from V and 6 bases from J, the gap between germline ends came to 20 bases. The CDR3 region has the DNA TGTGCCAGCAGTCCCAGTGGCAGGGACACGAGCGAGCAGTACTTC. It codes for CASSPSGRDTSEQYF.

The J gene is TRBJ2-2, the V gene TRBV30; 12 nucleotides line up with TRBD2. J was trimmed by 4 bases and V by 4 bases; bases with no gene match: 4. Per germline, CDR1 GTSNPN and CDR2 SVGIG (reference sequence). This CDR3 spans 15 amino acids. The CDR3 loop is CAWNLAGGFTGELFF. CDR3 sequence (DNA): TGTGCCTGGAACCTAGCGGGGGGGTTCACCGGGGAGCTGTTTTTT.

As for this clone: Other nucleotide sequences from this sample produce the same CDR3. V gene TRBV30 combines with J gene TRBJ1-5; D call uncertain. This CDR3 has 13 amino acids. Germline V gene sequence: CDR1 GTSNPN, CDR2 SVGIG (reference sequence). V lost 0 bases and J 3 bases, leaving 6 bases between the germline ends. The chain's CDR3 is CAWSVGANQPQHF. CDR3 in DNA: TGTGCCTGGAGTGTGGGCGCCAATCAGCCCCAGCATTTT.

The J gene is TRBJ2-7, the V gene TRBV4-3, with D unclear. The ends were cut back, 0 bases at V and 0 bases at J, with 9 bases in the middle. CDR1 and CDR2 from the germline V gene are LGHNA and YSLEER. The length of the CDR3 is 15 residues. The CDR3 loop reads CASSQEYPSSYEQYF. The CDR3 nucleotides read TGCGCCAGCAGCCAAGAATATCCCAGCTCCTACGAGCAGTACTTC.

The chain couples TRBV4-3 to TRBJ2-3; 11 positions match TRBD1. V gave up 4 bases and J gave up 6 bases; unmatched junction bases: 6. This CDR3 region has 15 residues. The V gene's germline CDR1 is LGHNA and CDR2 YSLEER. The CDR3, as DNA: TGCGCCAGCAGCCTGGGGACAGGGGGAAGGGATACGCAGTATTTT. Translation gives CASSLGTGGRDTQYF.

The chain couples TRBV29-1 to TRBJ1-5, with D perhaps matching TRBD1 (6 bases). The V end was cut by 3 bases, the J end by 2 bases, with 8 bases between. Germline CDR1 reads SQVTM; CDR2 reads ANQGSEA. CDR3 size: 13 residues. For the CDR3, the DNA is TGCAGCGTTGACGAGGGGGGCAATCAGCCCCAGCATTTT. This translates into CSVDEGGNQPQHF.

A few counts support this clone. The V gene is TRBV5-4, the J gene TRBJ2-2; the match to TRBD1 covers 9 bases. The CDR3 contains 16 residues. V lost 3 bases and J lost 5; bases outside the gene matches: 8. Germline V CDR1 and CDR2: SGHNT, YYREEE (reference sequence). CDR3 in amino acids: CASSSPGTGSTGELFF. In DNA form, the CDR3 reads TGTGCCAGCAGCTCCCCCGGGACAGGGTCGACCGGGGAGCTGTTTTTT. Based on the CDR3 plus reference TRBV5-4 and TRBJ2-2, the full variable domain is ETGVTQSPTHLIKTRGQQVTLRCSSQSGHNTVSWYQQALGQGPQFIFQYYREEENGRGNFPPRFSGLQFPNYSSELNVNALELDDSALYLCASSSPGTGSTGELFFGEGSRLTVL.

This chain uses TRBV5-1 with TRBJ2-3; 7 bases fit TRBD2. Germline V CDR1 and CDR2: SGHRS, YFSETQ. This CDR3 comprises 17 residues. With 0 bases clipped from V and 2 bases from J, the junction kept 9 bases outside the gene matches. The CDR3 here is CASSLGPSGSYTDTQYF. Here the CDR3 DNA reads TGCGCCAGCAGCTTGGGACCTAGCGGAAGCTACACAGATACGCAGTATTTT.

In its sample, this clone was seen once. This chain links TRBV2 with TRBJ2-7; 7 bases fit TRBD1. Trimming removed 8 bases from V and 0 bases from J; junction bases left unmatched: 7. Germline CDR1 and CDR2: SNHLY and FYNNEI. This CDR3 spans 14 amino acids. The CDR3 sequence: CASAAQGLSYEQYF. In DNA, the CDR3 is TGTGCCAGCGCGGCACAGGGGCTCTCCTACGAGCAGTACTTC.

This clone has more than one count but fewer than ten. The chain couples TRBV13 to TRBJ1-5; 8 positions agree with TRBD1. The J segment lost 4 bases and the V segment lost 3 bases, leaving 5 bases of the junction unmatched. The CDR3 covers 15 residues. Per germline, CDR1 PRHDT and CDR2 FYEKMQ (reference sequence). The CDR3 reads CASSLGTGGNQPQHF. Here the CDR3 DNA reads TGTGCCAGCAGCTTGGGGACAGGAGGTAATCAGCCCCAGCATTTT. Together with reference TRBV13 and TRBJ1-5, the CDR3 gives the full variable domain: AAGVIQSPRHLIKEKRETATLKCYPIPRHDTVYWYQQGPGQDPQFLISFYEKMQSDKGSIPDRFSAQQFSDYHSELNMSSLELGDSALYFCASSLGTGGNQPQHFGDGTRLSIL.

The V call is TRBV6-5, the J call TRBJ2-7; TRBD2 might be the D (7 bases). Germline CDR1 reads MNHEY; CDR2 reads SVGAGI. The V gene lost 8 bases and the J gene lost 1 base, with 15 bases spanning the gap. This CDR3 contains 14 residues. CDR3 coding DNA: TGTGCCAGCTCTCGGGGGGCGGGATCCTACGAGCAGTACTTC. This translates into CASSRGAGSYEQYF.

The CDR3 loop is CASSLEGGHSADTQYF. Written as DNA, the CDR3 is TGCGCCAGCAGCTTGGAGGGGGGGCACTCTGCAGATACGCAGTATTTT. The genes are TRBV5-1 and TRBJ2-3; maybe TRBD2 (7 bases). The ends were cut back, 0 bases at V and 4 bases at J, with 15 bases in the middle. This CDR3 has 16 residues. Germline-derived CDR1 and CDR2 are SGHRS and YFSETQ. The full variable domain, its missing parts supplied by reference TRBV5-1 and TRBJ2-3, is KAGVTQTPRYLIKTRGQQVTLSCSPISGHRSVSWYQQTPGQGLQFLFEYFSETQRNKGNFPGRFSGRQFSNSRSEMNVSTLELGDSALYLCASSLEGGHSADTQYFGPGTRLTVL.

This chain joins TRBV5-1 and TRBJ1-2, with TRBD1 matching over 8 bases. Per germline, CDR1 SGHRS and CDR2 YFSETQ. There are 15 residues in the CDR3. J lost 2 bases, V lost 0 bases, and 3 bases had no gene match. CDR3 amino acids: CASSLETGENYGYTF. The CDR3 DNA reads as TGCGCCAGCAGCTTGGAGACAGGGGAGAACTATGGCTACACCTTC.

The chain combines TRBV5-6 with TRBJ2-2, with 8 bases identical to TRBD2. V was pared by 0 bases and J by 6 bases, with 1 base of the junction left unmatched. The CDR3 is made up of 14 amino acids. The germline CDR1 and CDR2 sequences are SGHDT and YYEEEE. The CDR3 DNA is TGTGCCAGCAGCTTGGCCGGGAGGGCCGGGGAGCTGTTTTTT. Translated, it gives CASSLAGRAGELFF.

This clone was observed once. This rearrangement joins TRBV6-5 to TRBJ1-1; D unresolved. Trimming pared 5 bases from V and 12 bases from J, leaving 13 bases between. Germline values: CDR1 MNHEY, CDR2 SVGAGI. This CDR3 comprises 11 residues. CDR3 region: CASSVQKESFF. Written as DNA, the CDR3 is TGTGCCAGCAGTGTGCAGAAGGAGTCTTTCTTT.

The V and J genes are TRBV5-1 and TRBJ1-2; a possible D gene is TRBD1 (6 bases). The CDR3 is made up of 13 amino acids. Germline-derived CDR1 and CDR2 are SGHRS and YFSETQ. Trimming took off 4 bases at V and 2 bases at J, with 9 bases between the two ends. The CDR3 here is CASSPDRNYGYTF. CDR3 nucleotides: TGCGCCAGCAGCCCCGACAGGAACTATGGCTACACCTTC.

V and J are TRBV27 and TRBJ2-1; 9 nucleotides match TRBD1. Trimming at V came to 5 bases and at J to 3 bases, leaving 2 bases not matched to a gene. Germline assignment: CDR1 MNHEY and CDR2 SMNVEV (reference sequence). The CDR3 spans 14 residues. CDR3: CASSPGQGYNEQFF. The CDR3 DNA reads as TGTGCCAGCAGTCCGGGACAGGGCTACAATGAGCAGTTCTTC.

This chain joins TRBV10-2 and TRBJ2-1; possible D gene TRBD2, 5 bases. The V and J ends lost 4 bases and 9 bases respectively, with 13 bases between them. The length of the CDR3 is 13 residues. CDR1 WSHSY and CDR2 SAAADI come from the germline V gene. For the CDR3, the DNA is TGCGCCAGCAGTGTACGGGAATGGAGTGAGCAGTTCTTC. As protein: CASSVREWSEQFF.

The V and J genes are TRBV4-1 and TRBJ2-7, with TRBD1 matching 8 bases. Germline CDR1 and CDR2: MGHRA and YSYEKL. V lost 0 bases, J lost 9 bases, and 13 bases stayed unmatched. CDR3 length: 16 amino acids. For the CDR3, the DNA is TGCGCCAGCAGCCAAGATGGGACAGGAAATCTACGTGGGCAGTACTTC. Its protein is CASSQDGTGNLRGQYF.

V is TRBV2 and J is TRBJ2-1; TRBD1 is a possible D gene (6 bases). The CDR3 loop spans 16 amino acids. From germline, CDR1 is SNHLY and CDR2 FYNNEI. The V end was cut by 3 bases, the J end by 4 bases, with 16 bases between. CDR3 nucleotide sequence: TGTGCCAGCAGTGACCCGACAGGTGGGGAATACAATGAGCAGTTCTTC. Encoded protein: CASSDPTGGEYNEQFF.

The rearrangement joins TRBV5-4 to TRBJ1-1; 9 nucleotides agree with TRBD1. This CDR3 spans 14 amino acids. Germline trimming cut 4 bases from V and 8 bases from J; bases unmatched to any gene: 9. Germline V gives CDR1 SGHNT, CDR2 YYREEE (reference sequence). CDR3 residues: CASSKMTGGTEAFF. The DNA for the CDR3 is TGTGCCAGCAGCAAGATGACAGGGGGGACCGAAGCTTTCTTT.

This chain connects TRBV25-1 to TRBJ2-7, with D maybe TRBD1 (6 bases). This CDR3 is built from 16 residues. Trimming left V 1 base short and J 3 bases short, with 16 bases between. Germline V lookup: CDR1 MGHDK, CDR2 SYGVNS. The CDR3 DNA sequence: TGTGCCAGCAGTGAATCCGACAGGAACCCAAACTACGAGCAGTACTTC. It specifies CASSESDRNPNYEQYF.

This clone came up a few times. The genes are TRBV6-5 and TRBJ1-5, with no clear D. This CDR3 has 14 amino acids. V was pared by 6 bases and J by 4 bases, with 13 bases between. The germline V gene encodes CDR1 MNHEY and CDR2 SVGAGI. Here the CDR3 DNA reads TGTGCCAGCAGCCTACTCGCGGGAAATCAGCCCCAGCATTTT. It is translated as CASSLLAGNQPQHF.

This CDR3 reads CAWSASGETQYF. In DNA form, the CDR3 reads TGTGCCTGGAGTGCCTCTGGCGAGACCCAGTACTTC. V gene TRBV30 combines with J gene TRBJ2-5; no clear D gene. Germline lookup yields CDR1 GTSNPN and CDR2 SVGIG (reference sequence). This CDR3 region has 12 residues. Trimming took 1 base from V and 5 from J, leaving 8 bases between them.

The V and J genes are TRBV13 and TRBJ2-7, with D unresolved. The CDR3 runs to 13 residues. V lost 1 base to trimming and J lost 1 base, with 5 bases between them. Germline CDR1 is PRHDT and CDR2 is FYEKMQ (reference sequence). CDR3 protein: CASSLARSYEQYF. The DNA of the CDR3 is TGTGCCAGCAGCTTAGCTAGGTCCTACGAGCAGTACTTC.

The V and J genes are TRBV9 and TRBJ1-4, with a tentative D call TRBD1 (5 bases). Germline loops: CDR1 SGDLS, CDR2 YYNGEE. V was clipped by 7 bases and J by 8 bases, with 21 bases between them. This CDR3 is built from 15 residues. The chain's CDR3 is CASSLPGSGEEKLFF. In DNA, the CDR3 is TGTGCCAGCTCCTTACCGGGATCGGGGGAGGAAAAACTGTTTTTT.

The chain combines TRBV7-9 with TRBJ1-3, with TRBD1 matching over 8 bases. The V gene end was trimmed by 0 bases and the J gene end by 3 bases; junction bases not matched to a gene: 7. Germline V gene lookup returns CDR1 SEHNR and CDR2 FQNEAQ (reference sequence). The CDR3 runs 17 residues. CDR3 in DNA: TGTGCCAGCAGCTTAGCGAGGACAGGGAGTATTGGAAACACCATATATTTT. Translating it yields CASSLARTGSIGNTIYF.

The V and J genes are TRBV6-5 and TRBJ2-7, with D possibly matching TRBD2 (6 bases). This CDR3 contains 15 residues. Trimming left V 5 bases short and J 6 bases short, with 20 bases between. The V gene's germline CDR1 is MNHEY and CDR2 SVGAGI. In DNA, the CDR3 is TGTGCCAGCAGTCCTTTAGCCGGGGGAGAGACCGAGCAGTACTTC. It is translated as CASSPLAGGETEQYF.

The chain combines TRBV19 with TRBJ1-2; perhaps TRBD1 as D (6 bases). CDR1 is LNHDA, CDR2 SQIVND, per germline (reference sequence). The CDR3 runs 17 residues. V was cut by 3 bases and J by 3 bases, with 20 bases left in between. CDR3 coding DNA: TGTGCCAGTAGTATGTCCGACCGGGACACCTTTTACTATGGCTACACCTTC. Protein sequence: CASSMSDRDTFYYGYTF.